Presented here are 4 T cell receptor beta chains from one specimen sequenced in a study of T-cell memory formation after mild COVID-19. TCRdb used MiXCR to reprocess the 5' RACE reads, holding one entry per CDR3 protein. The table lists 350,000 to 500,000 distinct CDR3 sequences, 20% to 30% of them singletons. What was sequenced was PBMCs or a T cell subset sorted from them (not recorded which). These receptors all come from an adult woman who had mild COVID-19 (a few samples of this study predate the infection). Cell type and time point are not known.

Only a few counts were recorded for this clonotype. In DNA form, the CDR3 reads TGCGCCAGCAGCTTGGCAGGTGAACAGCCCCAGCATTTT. Protein sequence: CASSLAGEQPQHF. The V call is TRBV5-1, the J call TRBJ1-5; D gene unclear. The V gene's germline CDR1 is SGHRS and CDR2 YFSETQ. V lost 0 bases to trimming and J lost 7 bases, with 8 bases between them. The CDR3 totals 13 residues.

J is TRBJ2-5 and V is TRBV19; possibly TRBD2 for D (6 bases). Germline CDR1 and CDR2: LNHDA and SQIVND (reference sequence). Trimming cost V 3 bases and J 6 bases, with 23 bases left between them. The CDR3 is 17 amino acids. CDR3 sequence reads: CASSMEGRVGAGQTQYF. The CDR3 DNA reads as TGTGCCAGTAGTATGGAGGGCCGTGTTGGCGCGGGTCAGACCCAGTACTTC.

The genes are TRBV15 and TRBJ2-5; D is tentatively TRBD1 or TRBD2 (5 bases each). This CDR3 has 17 amino acids. Trimming took 2 bases from V and 4 from J, leaving 20 bases between them. CDR1 and CDR2 from the germline V gene are LNHNV and YYDKDF (reference sequence). The CDR3 DNA sequence: TGTGCCACCAGCAGAAGCTTTCTGACGGGGCCCGGAGAGACCCAGTACTTC. Its protein is CATSRSFLTGPGETQYF.

V is TRBV7-3 and J is TRBJ2-3, with 8 bases aligning to TRBD2. The CDR3 extends over 16 amino acids. Germline V lookup: CDR1 SGHTA, CDR2 FQGTGA. Trimming at V came to 2 bases and at J to 4 bases, leaving 8 bases not matched to a gene. CDR3 DNA: TGTGCCAGCAGCTTAGGGCCCGGGGGGGGCGCAGATACGCAGTATTTT. It yields the protein CASSLGPGGGADTQYF.